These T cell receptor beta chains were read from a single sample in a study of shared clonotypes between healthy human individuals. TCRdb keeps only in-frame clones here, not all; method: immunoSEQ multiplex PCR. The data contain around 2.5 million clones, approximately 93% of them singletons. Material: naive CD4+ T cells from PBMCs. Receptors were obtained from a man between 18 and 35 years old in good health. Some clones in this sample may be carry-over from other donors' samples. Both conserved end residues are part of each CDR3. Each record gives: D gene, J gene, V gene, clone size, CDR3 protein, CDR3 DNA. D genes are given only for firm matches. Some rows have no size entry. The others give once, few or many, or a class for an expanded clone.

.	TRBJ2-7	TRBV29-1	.	CSVERDSGNEQYF	TGCAGCGTTGAACGTGACAGTGGCAACGAGCAGTACTTC
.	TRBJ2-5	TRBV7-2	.	CASSPSIAQETQYF	TGTGCCAGCAGCCCCAGTATTGCCCAAGAGACCCAGTACTTC
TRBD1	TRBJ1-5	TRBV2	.	CASSERQGGGSNQPQHF	TGTGCCAGCAGTGAAAGACAGGGGGGAGGAAGCAATCAGCCCCAGCATTTT
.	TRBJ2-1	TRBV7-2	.	CASSLAPYNEQFF	TGTGCCAGCAGCTTAGCTCCCTACAATGAGCAGTTCTTC
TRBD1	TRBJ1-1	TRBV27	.	CASSSGQMMNTEAFF	TGTGCCAGCAGTTCGGGACAGATGATGAACACTGAAGCTTTCTTT
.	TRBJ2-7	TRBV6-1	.	CASSDGRPGAHEQYF	TGTGCCAGCAGTGACGGACGACCGGGGGCTCACGAGCAGTACTTC
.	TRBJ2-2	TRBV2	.	CASSEAGAGELFF	TGTGCCAGCAGTGAGGCCGGCGCCGGGGAGCTGTTTTTT
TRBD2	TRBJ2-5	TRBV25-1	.	CASSRGGAKYVTQYF	TGTGCCAGCAGCCGGGGGGGGGCTAAGTATGTGACCCAGTACTTC
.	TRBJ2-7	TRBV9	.	CASSVGGSGYEQYF	TGTGCCAGCAGCGTAGGTGGTAGCGGTTACGAGCAGTACTTC
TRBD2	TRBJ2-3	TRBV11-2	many	CASTIRGDEDTQYF	TGTGCCAGCACCATCCGGGGGGATGAAGATACGCAGTATTTT
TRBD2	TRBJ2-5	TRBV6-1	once	CASSATSGIETQYF	TGTGCCAGCAGCGCGACTAGCGGGATAGAGACCCAGTACTTC
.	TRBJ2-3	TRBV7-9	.	CASSLEFSGYFAGQYF	TGTGCCAGCAGCTTAGAATTTAGCGGTTACTTCGCGGGGCAGTATTTT
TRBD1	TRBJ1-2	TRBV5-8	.	CASSQGQGALGYTF	TGTGCCAGCAGCCAGGGACAGGGGGCGCTTGGCTACACCTTC
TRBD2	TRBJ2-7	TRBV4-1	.	CASSQDTSGRVSYEQYF	TGCGCCAGCAGCCAAGACACTAGCGGGAGGGTCTCCTACGAGCAGTACTTC
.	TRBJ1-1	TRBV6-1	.	CAYQRFSNTEAFF	TGTGCCTATCAAAGGTTTTCGAACACTGAAGCTTTCTTT
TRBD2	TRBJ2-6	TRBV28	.	CASSPGLAGARSGANVLTF	TGTGCCAGCAGTCCCGGACTAGCGGGAGCCAGGAGCGGGGCCAACGTCCTGACTTTC
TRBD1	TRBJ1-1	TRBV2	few	CASRKQGGASEAFF	TGTGCCAGCAGGAAACAGGGGGGCGCGTCTGAAGCTTTCTTT
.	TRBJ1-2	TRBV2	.	CASSLGGFGYTF	TGTGCCAGCAGCTTAGGGGGGTTTGGCTACACCTTC
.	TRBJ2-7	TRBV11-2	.	CASSLDSVLSSYEQYF	TGTGCCAGCAGCTTAGATAGCGTTCTTAGCTCCTACGAGCAGTACTTC
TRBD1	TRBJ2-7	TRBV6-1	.	CASSAGQVLYEQYF	TGTGCCAGCAGTGCGGGACAGGTCCTCTACGAGCAGTACTTC
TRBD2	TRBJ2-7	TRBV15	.	CATSRDSGSIDEQYF	TGTGCCACCAGCAGAGACAGCGGGAGCATCGACGAGCAGTACTTC
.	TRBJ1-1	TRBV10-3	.	CAISEYSENTEAFF	TGTGCCATCAGTGAGTATAGCGAGAACACTGAAGCTTTCTTT
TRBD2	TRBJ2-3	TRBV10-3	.	CAIGSAGAKGDTQYF	TGTGCCATCGGATCGGCGGGAGCTAAAGGAGATACGCAGTATTTT
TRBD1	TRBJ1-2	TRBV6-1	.	CASRSGTGDFYGYTF	TGTGCCAGCAGGTCCGGGACAGGGGACTTTTATGGCTACACCTTC
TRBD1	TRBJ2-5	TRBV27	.	CASSGGQAGVETQYF	TGTGCCAGCAGTGGGGGACAGGCCGGGGTAGAGACCCAGTACTTC
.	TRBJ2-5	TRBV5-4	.	CASTQQDTKTQYF	TGTGCCAGCACCCAACAGGACACGAAGACCCAGTACTTC
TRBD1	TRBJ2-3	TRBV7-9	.	CASKQLTGGVDTQYF	TGTGCCAGCAAACAATTAACAGGGGGCGTAGATACGCAGTATTTT
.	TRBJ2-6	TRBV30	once	CASRFLGSLLTF	TGTGCCTCGCGGTTTCTAGGGTCTCTCCTGACTTTC
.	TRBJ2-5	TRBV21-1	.	CASSRDRVGETQYF	TGTGCCAGCAGCAGGGACAGGGTGGGGGAGACCCAGTACTTC
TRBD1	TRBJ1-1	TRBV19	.	CASREDRAATEAFF	TGTGCCAGTAGGGAGGACAGGGCTGCCACTGAAGCTTTCTTT
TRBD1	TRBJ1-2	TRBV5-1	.	CASSSLGGTVGYTF	TGCGCCAGCAGCTCATTGGGGGGGACAGTCGGCTACACCTTC
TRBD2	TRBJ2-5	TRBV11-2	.	CASSRRLAGVETQYF	TGTGCCAGCAGCCGAAGACTAGCGGGAGTGGAGACCCAGTACTTC
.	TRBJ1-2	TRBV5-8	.	CASSLGPGNYGYTF	TGTGCCAGCAGCTTGGGCCCAGGGAACTATGGCTACACCTTC